Each of the 14 T cell receptor beta chains below was sequenced from the same sample in a study of T cell repertoires in cytomegalovirus infection. Via MiXCR, TCRdb re-called the reads, giving one row per CDR3 protein. Of approximately 400,000 distinct CDR3 sequences listed, approximately 32% are singletons. Material: PBMCs. The receptors originated from a human donor in good health (CMV status not recorded). Some clones in this sample may be carry-over from other donors' samples.

This clonotype was seen a handful of times. V gene TRBV10-3 combines with J gene TRBJ2-2, with 7 bases aligning to TRBD1. The germline V gene has CDR1 ENHRY and CDR2 SYGVKD. V gave up 0 bases and J gave up 10 bases; unmatched junction bases: 8. This CDR3 spans 15 amino acids. This CDR3 is CAISESMRGPVELFF. In DNA, the CDR3 is TGTGCCATCAGTGAGTCGATGAGGGGGCCCGTGGAGCTGTTTTTT.

The chain employs TRBV20-1 and TRBJ2-3; D call uncertain. The germline V and J ends were trimmed by 4 bases and 5 bases, with 16 bases remaining between them. The CDR3 sequence is 14 residues long. Germline V gene lookup returns CDR1 DFQATT and CDR2 SNEGSKA (reference sequence). The CDR3 DNA sequence: TGCAGTGCTATCCGACTTAACCTGGTAGATACGCAGTATTTT. Amino acid sequence: CSAIRLNLVDTQYF.

The chain links TRBV4-1 to TRBJ2-7, with D possibly called TRBD1 or TRBD2 (7 bases each). The CDR3 has 15 amino acids. Germline V CDR1 and CDR2: MGHRA, YSYEKL. The ends were cut back, 3 bases at V and 2 bases at J, with 14 bases in the middle. For the CDR3, the DNA is TGCGCCAGCAGCCAGAATCAGGGGGGGACCTACGAGCAGTACTTC. Its translation is CASSQNQGGTYEQYF.

The chain uses TRBV11-3 and TRBJ1-1, with D maybe TRBD1 (6 bases). V shed 0 bases and J shed 10 bases, with 9 bases lying between them. The CDR3 loop spans 12 amino acids. CDR1 is SGHNT, CDR2 YENEEA, per germline. CDR3 sequence reads: CASSLDPGVAFF. The DNA for the CDR3 is TGTGCCAGCAGCTTAGATCCAGGGGTAGCTTTCTTT.

This clonotype occurred a few times. The chain uses TRBV10-3 and TRBJ1-1, with 10 bases lining up with TRBD1. V gave up 6 bases and J gave up 4 bases; unmatched junction bases: 2. Germline loops: CDR1 ENHRY, CDR2 SYGVKD. The CDR3 covers 13 residues. CDR3 residues: CAISRDRGTEAFF. The CDR3 DNA sequence: TGTGCCATCAGCCGGGACAGGGGCACTGAAGCTTTCTTT.

There are a few counts of this clonotype. V gene TRBV12-3 or TRBV12-4 combines with J gene TRBJ1-3, with 8 positions matching TRBD1. This CDR3 comprises 15 residues. With V trimmed by 5 bases and J by 2 bases, 5 bases remained unmatched. CDR3 amino acids: CASSISDRAGNTIYF. CDR3 nucleotides: TGTGCCAGCAGTATATCGGACAGGGCTGGAAACACCATATATTTT.

At least ten counts were recorded for this clonotype. The J gene is TRBJ2-7, the V gene TRBV28; 11 nucleotides line up with TRBD1. Per the germline V gene, CDR1 is MDHEN and CDR2 is SYDVKM. V was pared by 1 base and J by 3 bases, with 8 bases of the junction left unmatched. The CDR3 has 17 amino acids. CDR3: CASSLSGPGQGVYEQYF. The CDR3 nucleotides are TGTGCCAGCAGTTTATCTGGGCCGGGACAGGGGGTCTACGAGCAGTACTTC. The full variable domain, rest sourced from reference TRBV28 and TRBJ2-7, is DVKVTQSSRYLVKRTGEKVFLECVQDMDHENMFWYRQDPGLGLRLIYFSYDVKMKEKGDIPEGYSVSREKKERFSLILESASTNQTSMYLCASSLSGPGQGVYEQYFGPGTRLTVT.

The V gene is TRBV29-1, the J gene TRBJ2-3; TRBD2 aligns across 12 bases. CDR3 size: 15 residues. V shed 8 bases, J shed 3 bases, and the junction held 9 bases outside the gene matches. From germline, CDR1 is SQVTM and CDR2 ANQGSEA. The CDR3 region has the DNA TGCAGCTCTGGATCCCTAGCGGGGGGGACAGATACGCAGTATTTT. This encodes CSSGSLAGGTDTQYF.

The chain is built from TRBV3-1 and TRBJ2-1; 10 bases agree with TRBD2. Germline V lookup: CDR1 LGHDT, CDR2 YNNKEL (reference sequence). The CDR3 loop spans 17 amino acids. V gave up 1 base and J gave up 1 base; unmatched junction bases: 4. CDR3 amino acids: CASSQGPAGGSYNEQFF. Here the CDR3 DNA reads TGTGCCAGCAGCCAAGGTCCAGCGGGGGGGTCCTACAATGAGCAGTTCTTC.

V and J are TRBV11-2 and TRBJ1-3; no firm D call. The CDR3 spans 16 residues. Trimming pared 1 base from V and 0 bases from J, leaving 10 bases between. Germline V gene data show CDR1 as SGHAT and CDR2 as FQNNGV. The CDR3 DNA reads as TGTGCCAGCAGCTTAGGGTCCGGACCCTCTGGAAACACCATATATTTT. It translates to CASSLGSGPSGNTIYF.

This clonotype was found a few times. V is TRBV6-6 and J is TRBJ2-7, with 10 bases identical to TRBD2. The V segment lost 8 bases and the J segment 0 bases; nucleotides outside the gene matches: 1. CDR1 and CDR2 from the germline V gene are MNHNY and SVGAGI (reference sequence). This CDR3 region has 13 residues. The CDR3 DNA follows: TGTGCCAGCTTAGCGGGGGGCTCCTACGAGCAGTACTTC. It is translated as CASLAGGSYEQYF.

Of note for this clonotype: A read error may explain this, as a much larger clone is one base away. The chain links TRBV7-4 to TRBJ1-5; D remains unclear. The CDR3 consists of 15 residues. Looked up from germline, CDR1 is SGHVT and CDR2 is SQSDAQ. The CDR3 sequence: CAGSWSEEEGQPQHF. CDR3 DNA: TGTGCCGGCAGCTGGAGTGAGGAGGAGGGTCAGCCCCAGCATTTT.

The chain carries TRBV12-3 or TRBV12-4 and TRBJ2-7, with 9 bases fitting TRBD1. The CDR3 has 14 residues. V was pared by 10 bases and J by 7 bases, with 14 bases of the junction left unmatched. CDR3 coding DNA: TGTGCCATTCAAAGGACAGGGGCCCTCGGAGAGCAGTACTTC. This sequence encodes CAIQRTGALGEQYF.

The chain couples TRBV15 to TRBJ1-4; D is ambiguous. Germline values: CDR1 LNHNV, CDR2 YYDKDF (reference sequence). V was pared by 6 bases and J by 0 bases, with 11 bases between. This CDR3 has 15 amino acids. The CDR3 nucleotides read TGTGCCACCAGAGCCTCCTATGCAACTAATGAAAAACTGTTTTTT. Its protein is CATRASYATNEKLFF.